This entry lists 27 T cell receptor beta chains sequenced from one sample in a study of liver allograft versus peripheral blood T cells. At the level of the study: Repertoires from peripheral blood of liver transplant recipients were compared with those inside their transplanted livers.

One entry per CDR3 protein results from TCRdb running MiXCR on the reads. The sample shows some 15,000 distinct CDR3 sequences, over 25% of them seen only once. These TCRs come from a human patient who had a liver transplant. Some of the T cells may derive from the graft donor.

Of note for this clonotype: A much larger clone differs from this one at a single base, so this may be a read error. The chain has TRBV6-1 and TRBJ2-7; 7 bases match TRBD1. The germline V gene encodes CDR1 MNHNS and CDR2 SASEGT. The CDR3 is 12 residues long. J lost 6 bases, V lost 6 bases, and 5 bases had no gene match. CDR3 protein: CASRSGTVEQYF. The CDR3 coding sequence is TGTGCCAGCAGGTCCGGGACAGTCGAGCAGTACTTC.

The sample holds many counts of this clonotype. This chain uses TRBV6-2 or TRBV6-3 with TRBJ2-7, with D perhaps assigned TRBD1 or TRBD2 (5 bases each). Between the trimmed V and J ends, which lost 4 bases and 3 bases, there was a span of 13 bases. The germline V gene encodes CDR1 MNHEY and CDR2 SVGEGT. The CDR3 runs to 14 residues. The CDR3 DNA is TGTGCCAGCAGTTCCGCAGGGAGTGTCTACGAGCAGTACTTC. It yields the protein CASSSAGSVYEQYF.

This clonotype is medium-sized within its sample. The gene calls are TRBV19 and TRBJ2-7, with TRBD1 identical over 7 bases. Looked up from germline, CDR1 is LNHDA and CDR2 is SQIVND (reference sequence). This CDR3 is 14 amino acids long. Trimming cost V 3 bases and J 2 bases; bases outside gene matches: 4. The CDR3 sequence is CASSIGQGAYEQYF. The CDR3 nucleotides are TGTGCCAGTAGTATTGGGCAGGGGGCCTACGAGCAGTACTTC.

Note on this clonotype: Germline is not matched at one junction end, which may reflect a read error. The chain uses TRBV19 and TRBJ2-2; the D call may be TRBD1 or TRBD2 (5 bases each). The V gene's germline CDR1 is LNHDA and CDR2 SQIVND (reference sequence). The CDR3 runs 15 residues. The CDR3 DNA reads TGTGCCAGTAGTTCCCCCGGGACGAAAACCGGGGAGCTGTTTTTT. Translated: CASSSPGTKTGELFF.

Many counts were recorded for this clonotype. The chain is built from TRBV7-9 and TRBJ1-2, with D perhaps TRBD1 (5 bases). The CDR3 runs 14 residues. Per germline, CDR1 SEHNR and CDR2 FQNEAQ (reference sequence). V lost 2 bases and J 1 base, leaving 8 bases between the germline ends. The CDR3, as DNA: TGTGCCAGCAGCTTATCAGGGTTTAACTATGGCTACACCTTC. Protein sequence: CASSLSGFNYGYTF.

This clonotype came up a few times. The V gene is TRBV12-3 or TRBV12-4, the J gene TRBJ1-1; 9 bases fit TRBD1. The CDR3 loop spans 15 amino acids. V lost 5 bases and J lost 5; bases outside the gene matches: 9. Here the CDR3 reads CASSPQQGAWTEAFF. The CDR3 nucleotides are TGTGCCAGCAGTCCGCAACAGGGGGCATGGACTGAAGCTTTCTTT.

This clonotype qualifies as medium-sized. The CDR3 bases are TGTGCCAGCAGGCTGGGATCTGGAGGCAATCAGCCCCAGCATTTT. Amino acids: CASRLGSGGNQPQHF. This chain uses TRBV6-1 with TRBJ1-5, with D hard to call. The CDR3 is made up of 15 amino acids. V was clipped by 6 bases and J by 2 bases, with 14 bases between them. Germline CDR1 MNHNS, CDR2 SASEGT.

This rearrangement joins TRBV7-9 to TRBJ2-1; 10 bases match TRBD1. Losses at the gene ends were 11 bases for V and 5 bases for J; bases not matched to a gene: 9. Per the germline V gene, CDR1 is SEHNR and CDR2 is FQNEAQ (reference sequence). This CDR3 is built from 14 residues. CDR3 sequence: CAGTGTGVDNEQFF. Here the CDR3 DNA reads TGTGCCGGCACGGGGACAGGGGTGGACAATGAGCAGTTCTTC.

J is TRBJ1-2 and V is TRBV6-1, with D perhaps matching TRBD1 (5 bases). Germline V gene data show CDR1 as MNHNS and CDR2 as SASEGT. The CDR3 spans 13 residues. V was shortened by 5 bases and J by 4 bases, with 11 bases between the two germline ends. The CDR3 DNA follows: TGTGCCAGCAGTTCGACAGACTCCTATGGCTACACCTTC. Translating gives CASSSTDSYGYTF.

Remarks on this clonotype: A much more abundant neighbour one base away suggests this may be a read error. The gene calls are TRBV19 and TRBJ1-2; 7 bases line up with TRBD1. With V trimmed by 6 bases and J by 6 bases, 10 bases remained unmatched. The CDR3 has 14 amino acids. Germline loops: CDR1 LNHDA, CDR2 SQIVND (reference sequence). CDR3 in amino acids: CASSTLQGSNGYTF. CDR3 in DNA: TGTGCCAGTAGCACCTTACAGGGGTCCAATGGCTACACCTTC.

This clonotype was counted at least ten times. The V gene is TRBV6-5, the J gene TRBJ2-3; 10 nucleotides agree with TRBD2. Per the germline V gene, CDR1 is MNHEY and CDR2 is SVGAGI. The CDR3 runs to 16 residues. J was trimmed by 4 bases and V by 4 bases; bases with no gene match: 8. CDR3 region: CASSSPAGGGSDTQYF. The CDR3 bases are TGTGCCAGCAGTTCTCCAGCGGGGGGGGGCTCAGATACGCAGTATTTT.

This clonotype was observed a handful of times. V gene TRBV5-5 combines with J gene TRBJ2-3; 7 nucleotides agree with TRBD2. CDR1 and CDR2 from the germline V gene are SGHKS and YYEKEE (reference sequence). Trimming at V came to 0 bases and at J to 1 base, leaving 2 bases not matched to a gene. CDR3 size: 15 residues. Written as DNA, the CDR3 is TGTGCCAGCAGCTTGGTTGGGGGGGGCACAGATACGCAGTATTTT. Protein sequence: CASSLVGGGTDTQYF.

The CDR3 DNA reads TGTGCCAGCAGTTTTCGGGGAAGAGACAGGGGAGGTGGCTACACCTTC. Its protein product is CASSFRGRDRGGGYTF. The chain combines TRBV28 with TRBJ1-2; 8 positions agree with TRBD1. The CDR3 consists of 16 residues. V was pared by 3 bases and J by 7 bases, with 13 bases of the junction left unmatched. Per germline, CDR1 MDHEN and CDR2 SYDVKM.

This clonotype showed up many times. J is TRBJ2-1 and V is TRBV7-9, with 8 bases lining up with TRBD2. In germline, CDR1 is SEHNR, CDR2 FQNEAQ (reference sequence). V lost 3 bases and J lost 9; bases outside the gene matches: 7. The CDR3 totals 14 residues. As DNA, the CDR3 is TGTGCCAGCAGCTTGCCCGTACTAGCGGTTGAGCAGTTCTTC. Protein: CASSLPVLAVEQFF.

This clonotype showed up many times. This chain uses TRBV6-1 with TRBJ1-4; D uncertain. This CDR3 comprises 14 residues. Trimming took off 7 bases at V and 7 bases at J, with 16 bases between the two ends. Looked up from germline, CDR1 is MNHNS and CDR2 is SASEGT. CDR3 sequence reads: CASTYLTRGEKLFF. CDR3 bases: TGTGCCAGCACTTATCTAACCCGAGGTGAAAAACTGTTTTTT.

This chain links TRBV5-4 with TRBJ2-7; D not resolved. The CDR3 spans 12 residues. V was pared by 2 bases and J by 3 bases, with 6 bases between. The germline V gene has CDR1 SGHNT and CDR2 YYREEE (reference sequence). The CDR3 is CASSFEDYEQYF. The DNA for the CDR3 is TGTGCCAGCAGCTTTGAGGACTACGAGCAGTACTTC.

The rearrangement joins TRBV27 to TRBJ1-2, with 8 bases lining up with TRBD1. The CDR3 runs to 18 residues. CDR1 MNHEY and CDR2 SMNVEV come from the germline V gene (reference sequence). J gave up 4 bases and V 0 bases, and 13 bases lay outside the gene matches. The CDR3 loop reads CASSLSQGATLLIYGYTF. CDR3 DNA sequence: TGTGCCAGCAGTTTATCTCAGGGGGCAACGCTTCTCATCTATGGCTACACCTTC.

This clonotype is labeled medium-sized. The rearrangement uses TRBV19 and TRBJ1-1; 8 bases fit TRBD1. Losses at the gene ends were 3 bases for V and 3 bases for J; bases not matched to a gene: 9. Germline assignment: CDR1 LNHDA and CDR2 SQIVND (reference sequence). CDR3 size: 16 residues. CDR3 in amino acids: CASSMGQEMGDTEAFF. The CDR3 DNA follows: TGTGCCAGTAGTATGGGACAGGAAATGGGTGACACTGAAGCTTTCTTT.

V usage is TRBV7-2 and J usage is TRBJ2-5, with D possibly being TRBD1 or TRBD2 (5 bases each). Trimming pared 3 bases from V and 1 base from J, leaving 6 bases between. CDR1 and CDR2 (germline): SGHTA, FQGNSA. This CDR3 is 13 amino acids long. The CDR3 loop is CASSFGTQETQYF. The CDR3 DNA follows: TGTGCCAGCAGCTTCGGGACCCAAGAGACCCAGTACTTC.

Turning to this clonotype: A read error is possible here, since a much larger clone lies one base away. The V call is TRBV6-5, the J call TRBJ1-2; D remains ambiguous. With 5 bases removed from V and 4 bases from J, the gap between germline ends came to 14 bases. Germline CDR1 MNHEY, CDR2 SVGAGI. The CDR3 totals 14 residues. The CDR3 loop is CASSEQEISYGYTF. The CDR3 nucleotides are TGTGCCAGCAGTGAGCAAGAGATCTCCTATGGCTACACCTTC.

This clonotype showed up just a few times. The V call is TRBV20-1, the J call TRBJ1-2; no definite D call. The germline V and J ends were trimmed by 1 base and 3 bases, with 12 bases remaining between them. CDR3 length: 14 residues. Germline CDR1 and CDR2: DFQATT and SNEGSKA (reference sequence). This CDR3 reads CSARGHSADYGYTF. The DNA for the CDR3 is TGCAGTGCTAGAGGGCACAGCGCGGACTATGGCTACACCTTC.

Sample share makes this clonotype medium-sized (0.01 to 0.1%). The chain links TRBV6-5 to TRBJ2-2; possible D gene TRBD2, 6 bases. This CDR3 has 15 amino acids. Germline V gene lookup returns CDR1 MNHEY and CDR2 SVGAGI. The ends were cut back, 4 bases at V and 5 bases at J, with 14 bases in the middle. CDR3 sequence (DNA): TGTGCCAGCAGTTCCGGGGGAGAGGGGACCGGGGAGCTGTTTTTT. Amino acid sequence: CASSSGGEGTGELFF.

V is TRBV25-1 and J is TRBJ1-6, with D possibly TRBD1 on 5 matching bases. V shed 3 bases and J shed 8 bases, with 8 bases lying between them. The germline CDR1 and CDR2 sequences are MGHDK and SYGVNS. This CDR3 comprises 13 residues. In DNA, the CDR3 is TGTGCCAGCAGTGAGGGGGAATATTCACCCCTCCACTTT. This gives the protein CASSEGEYSPLHF.

Judged by abundance, this clonotype is medium-sized. This chain links TRBV24-1 with TRBJ2-1; TRBD2 agrees at 9 bases. The CDR3 loop spans 16 amino acids. The germline gives CDR1 KGHDR, CDR2 SFDVKD. Trimming cost V 3 bases and J 8 bases; bases outside gene matches: 10. CDR3 amino acids: CATSDRSSGSFDEQFF. The DNA of the CDR3 is TGTGCCACCAGTGATCGGAGTAGCGGGAGTTTCGATGAGCAGTTCTTC.

The chain is built from TRBV5-4 and TRBJ1-1, with D maybe TRBD1 (5 bases). CDR3 length: 14 amino acids. Per the germline V gene, CDR1 is SGHNT and CDR2 is YYREEE (reference sequence). V was pared by 6 bases and J by 11 bases, with 23 bases between. The CDR3 sequence: CASNTKTPTGWAFF. The CDR3 nucleotides read TGTGCCAGCAACACTAAAACCCCCACAGGTTGGGCTTTCTTT.

The rearrangement uses TRBV7-9 and TRBJ1-6, with 8 bases identical to TRBD1. This CDR3 is 14 amino acids long. Germline V gene sequence: CDR1 SEHNR, CDR2 FQNEAQ (reference sequence). V lost 4 bases to trimming and J lost 8 bases; unmatched junction nucleotides: 4. The CDR3 nucleotides read TGTGCCAGCAGCTATGAGGGACAGGATTCACCCCTCCACTTT. This encodes CASSYEGQDSPLHF. Based on the CDR3 plus reference TRBV7-9 and TRBJ1-6, the full variable domain is DTGVSQNPRHKITKRGQNVTFRCDPISEHNRLYWYRQTLGQGPEFLTYFQNEAQLEKSRLLSDRFSAERPKGSFSTLEIQRTEQGDSAMYLCASSYEGQDSPLHFGNGTRLTVT.

The J gene is TRBJ2-1, the V gene TRBV20-1; 7 bases map to TRBD1. Trimming removed 4 bases from V and 0 bases from J; junction bases left unmatched: 3. The germline CDR1 and CDR2 sequences are DFQATT and SNEGSKA (reference sequence). The CDR3 consists of 14 residues. DNA of the CDR3: TGCAGTGCTAACCGGGACAGCTCCTACAATGAGCAGTTCTTC. Translation gives CSANRDSSYNEQFF.